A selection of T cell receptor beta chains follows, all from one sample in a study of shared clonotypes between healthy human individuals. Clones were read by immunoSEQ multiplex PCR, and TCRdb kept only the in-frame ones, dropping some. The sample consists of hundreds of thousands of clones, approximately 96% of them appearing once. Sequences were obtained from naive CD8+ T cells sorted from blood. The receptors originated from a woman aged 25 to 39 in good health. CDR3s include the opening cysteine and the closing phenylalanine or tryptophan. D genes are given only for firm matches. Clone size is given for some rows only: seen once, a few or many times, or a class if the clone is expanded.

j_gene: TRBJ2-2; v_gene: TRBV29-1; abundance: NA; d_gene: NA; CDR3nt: TGCAGCGTTGAAGATCCAGGGCCCGGGGAGCTGTTTTTT; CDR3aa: CSVEDPGPGELFF
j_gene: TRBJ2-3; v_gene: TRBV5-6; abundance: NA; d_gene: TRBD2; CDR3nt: TGTGCCAGCAGCTTGGAAGGTAGCGGGAGCACAGATACGCAGTATTTT; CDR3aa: CASSLEGSGSTDTQYF
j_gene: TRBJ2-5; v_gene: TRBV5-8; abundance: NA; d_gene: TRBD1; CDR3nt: TGTGCCAGCAGCCACGAGGGGGCAGAGACCCAGTACTTC; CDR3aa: CASSHEGAETQYF
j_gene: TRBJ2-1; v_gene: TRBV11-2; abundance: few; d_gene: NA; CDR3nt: TGTGCCAGCAGCTTGGGGGGAGACGAGCAGTTCTTC; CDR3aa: CASSLGGDEQFF
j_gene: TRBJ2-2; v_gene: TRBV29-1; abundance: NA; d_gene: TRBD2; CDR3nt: TGCAGCGCCATACCTTCGGGGGGGAGATACGCCGGGGAGCTGTTTTTT; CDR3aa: CSAIPSGGRYAGELFF
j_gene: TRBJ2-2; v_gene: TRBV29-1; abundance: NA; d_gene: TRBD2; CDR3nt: TGCAGCGCATATGGGGGGGACACCGGGGAGCTGTTTTTT; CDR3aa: CSAYGGDTGELFF
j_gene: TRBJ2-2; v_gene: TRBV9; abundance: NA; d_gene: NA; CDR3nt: TGTGCCAGCAGCTTCACAGGGTCGGGGACCGGGGAGCTGTTTTTT; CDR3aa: CASSFTGSGTGELFF
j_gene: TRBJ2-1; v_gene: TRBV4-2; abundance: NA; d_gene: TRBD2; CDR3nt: TGTGCCAGCAGCCAAGTAGTTAGCGGGAGGCCCCGGGAGCAGTTCTTC; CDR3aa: CASSQVVSGRPREQFF
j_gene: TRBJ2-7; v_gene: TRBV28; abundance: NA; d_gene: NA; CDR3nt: TGTGCCAGCGACGGTGCCGGAGATATCCACGAGCAGTACTTC; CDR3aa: CASDGAGDIHEQYF
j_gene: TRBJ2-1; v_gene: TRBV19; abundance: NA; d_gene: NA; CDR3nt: TGTGCCAGTAGTAAGGAGGGCAAGGATGAGCAGTTCTTC; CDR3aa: CASSKEGKDEQFF
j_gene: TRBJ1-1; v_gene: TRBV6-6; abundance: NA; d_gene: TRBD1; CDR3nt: TGTGCCAGCACCCTAACCCCGACAGGGGGTGAAGCTTTCTTT; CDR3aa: CASTLTPTGGEAFF
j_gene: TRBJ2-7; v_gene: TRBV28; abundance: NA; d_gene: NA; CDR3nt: TGTGCCAGCACCGCGACACCGCCTCCTATCGAGCAGTACTTC; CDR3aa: CASTATPPPIEQYF
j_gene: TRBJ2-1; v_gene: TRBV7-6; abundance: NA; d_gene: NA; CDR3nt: TGTGCCAGCAGCCCTAGCCCATATAGACCCGGACTCTACAATGAGCAGTTCTTC; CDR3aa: CASSPSPYRPGLYNEQFF
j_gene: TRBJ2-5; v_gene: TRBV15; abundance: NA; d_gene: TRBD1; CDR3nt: TGTGCCACCAGCATAGGGACAGGGGGGAGGGAGACCCAGTACTTC; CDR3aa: CATSIGTGGRETQYF
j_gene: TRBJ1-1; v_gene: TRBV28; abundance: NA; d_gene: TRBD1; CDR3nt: TGTGCCAGCAGCTCCGGACAGGGGGGAACTGAAGCTTTCTTT; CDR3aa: CASSSGQGGTEAFF
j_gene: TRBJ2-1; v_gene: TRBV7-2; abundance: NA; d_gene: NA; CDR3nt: TGTGCCAGCAGCTTAGCCCTGGGGTGGGTAGCGGAGGTCAGTGAGCAGTTCTTC; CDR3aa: CASSLALGWVAEVSEQFF
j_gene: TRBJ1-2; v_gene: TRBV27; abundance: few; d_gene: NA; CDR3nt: TGTGCCAGCAGTTTACTAGGGGAGGATAGGGGCTACACCTTC; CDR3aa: CASSLLGEDRGYTF
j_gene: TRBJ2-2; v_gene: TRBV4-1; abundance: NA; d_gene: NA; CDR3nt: TGCGCCAGCAGCCAGGAGGGCCGGACCGGGGAGCTGTTTTTT; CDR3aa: CASSQEGRTGELFF
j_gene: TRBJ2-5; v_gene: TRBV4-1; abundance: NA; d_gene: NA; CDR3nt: TGCGCCAGCAGCCAAAGGCAAGGGCCGCAAGAGACCCAGTACTTC; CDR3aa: CASSQRQGPQETQYF
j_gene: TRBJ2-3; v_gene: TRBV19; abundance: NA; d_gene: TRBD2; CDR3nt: TGTGCCAGTAGTATCATAGCGGGAGACAGCACAGATACGCAGTATTTT; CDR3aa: CASSIIAGDSTDTQYF
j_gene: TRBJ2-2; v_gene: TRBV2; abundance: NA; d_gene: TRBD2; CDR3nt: TGTGCCAGCGGAGAAGTGGGACGGGAGGGGAACACCGGGGAGCTGTTTTTT; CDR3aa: CASGEVGREGNTGELFF
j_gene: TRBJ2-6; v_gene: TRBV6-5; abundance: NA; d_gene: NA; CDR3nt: TGTGCCAGCAGTCCTCCGGGCCGCGGGGCCAACGTCCTGACTTTC; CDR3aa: CASSPPGRGANVLTF
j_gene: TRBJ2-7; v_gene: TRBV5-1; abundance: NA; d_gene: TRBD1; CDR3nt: TGCGCCAGCAGCTTGGTGGGGACAGGGTTTAACTACGAGCAGTACTTC; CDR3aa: CASSLVGTGFNYEQYF
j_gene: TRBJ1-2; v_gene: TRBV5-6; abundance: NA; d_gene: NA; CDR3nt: TGTGCCAGCAGCTTTGGGCGTGGGAGATTCTTTAACTATGGCTACACCTTC; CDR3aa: CASSFGRGRFFNYGYTF
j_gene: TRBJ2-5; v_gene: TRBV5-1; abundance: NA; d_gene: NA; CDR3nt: TGCGCCAGCAGCCCCTGGCCCCAAGAGACCCAGTACTTC; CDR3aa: CASSPWPQETQYF
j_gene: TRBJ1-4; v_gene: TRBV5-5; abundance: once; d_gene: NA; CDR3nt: TGTGCCAGCAGCTTGTTCGGGATATCGGGCGAAAAACTGTTTTTT; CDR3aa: CASSLFGISGEKLFF
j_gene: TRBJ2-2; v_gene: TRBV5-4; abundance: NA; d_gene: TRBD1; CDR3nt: TGTGCCAGCAGCTTAGGGGGCGCGAGCACCGGGGAGCTGTTTTTT; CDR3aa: CASSLGGASTGELFF
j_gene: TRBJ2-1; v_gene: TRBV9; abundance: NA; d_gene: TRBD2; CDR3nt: TGTGCCAGCAGCGCGGGACTAGCGGGGTACAATGAGCAGTTCTTC; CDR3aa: CASSAGLAGYNEQFF
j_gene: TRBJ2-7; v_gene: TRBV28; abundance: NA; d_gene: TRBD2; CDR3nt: TGTGCCAGCAGTCCCCAGACTAGCGGGATACTTTACGACTCCGACGAGCAGTACTTC; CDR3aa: CASSPQTSGILYDSDEQYF
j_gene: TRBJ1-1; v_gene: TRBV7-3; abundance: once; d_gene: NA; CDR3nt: TGTGCCAGCAGCTTCGAGATAAACACTGAAGCTTTCTTT; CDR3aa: CASSFEINTEAFF
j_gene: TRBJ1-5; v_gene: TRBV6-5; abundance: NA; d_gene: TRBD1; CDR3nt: TGTGCCAGCAGCTTAGGACAGGGGTATCAGCCCCAGCATTTT; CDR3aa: CASSLGQGYQPQHF
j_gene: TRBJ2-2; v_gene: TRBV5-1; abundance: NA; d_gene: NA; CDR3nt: TGCGCCAGTAGGGAAGTTGACGGGGAGCTGTTTTTT; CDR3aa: CASREVDGELFF
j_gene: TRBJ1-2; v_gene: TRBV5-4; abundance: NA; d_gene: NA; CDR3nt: TGTGCCAGCAGCGAATCAGTTTCGCCGTACTATGGCTACACCTTC; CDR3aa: CASSESVSPYYGYTF
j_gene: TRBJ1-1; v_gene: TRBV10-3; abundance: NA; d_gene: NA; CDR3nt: TGTGCCACCCAAGAACAGCCGGGGGACGGAGGGAACACTGAAGCTTTCTTT; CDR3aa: CATQEQPGDGGNTEAFF
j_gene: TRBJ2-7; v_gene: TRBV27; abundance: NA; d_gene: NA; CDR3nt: TGTGCCAGCAGTTCTATCTCCTACGAGCAGTACTTC; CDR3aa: CASSSISYEQYF
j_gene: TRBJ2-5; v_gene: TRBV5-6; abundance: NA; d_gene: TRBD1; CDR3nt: TGTGCCAGCAGCACGGGACAGAGTCAAGAGACCCAGTACTTC; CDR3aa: CASSTGQSQETQYF
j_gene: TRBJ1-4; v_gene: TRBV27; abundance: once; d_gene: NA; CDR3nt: TGTGCCAGCAGCCTCCTGGGGAATGAAAAACTGTTTTTT; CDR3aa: CASSLLGNEKLFF
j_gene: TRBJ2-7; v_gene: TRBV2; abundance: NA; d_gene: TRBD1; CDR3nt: TGTGCCAGCAGCTCCGGGACAGGGGATCCCTACGAGCAGTACTTC; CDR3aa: CASSSGTGDPYEQYF
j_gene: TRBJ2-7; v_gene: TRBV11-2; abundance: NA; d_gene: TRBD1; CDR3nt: TGTGCCAGCAGCTTTCTCTTGGCAGGGGGCTACGAGCAGTACTTC; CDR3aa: CASSFLLAGGYEQYF
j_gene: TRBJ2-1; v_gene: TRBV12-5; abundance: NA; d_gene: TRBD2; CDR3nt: TGTGCTAGTGGTTTGGTAGGACTAGCGGGAGTCGGCGAGCAGTTCTTC; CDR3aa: CASGLVGLAGVGEQFF
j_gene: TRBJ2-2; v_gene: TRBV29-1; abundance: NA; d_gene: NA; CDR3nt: TGCAGCGTTGAAATAGGTGACACCGGGGAGCTGTTTTTT; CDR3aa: CSVEIGDTGELFF
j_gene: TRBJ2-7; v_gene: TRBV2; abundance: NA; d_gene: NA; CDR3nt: TGTGCCAGCAGTGAAGCCCCGACGGTCTACTGTCCCTTC; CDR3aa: CASSEAPTVYCPF
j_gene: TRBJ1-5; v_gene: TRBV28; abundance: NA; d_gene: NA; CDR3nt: TGTGCCAGCAGACCGGGGGCGGTCAATCAGCCCCAGCATTTT; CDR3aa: CASRPGAVNQPQHF
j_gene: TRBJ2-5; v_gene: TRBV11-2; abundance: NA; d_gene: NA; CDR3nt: TGTGCTTCGAGGGCGCGGTCAGAGACCCAGTACTTC; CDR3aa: CASRARSETQYF
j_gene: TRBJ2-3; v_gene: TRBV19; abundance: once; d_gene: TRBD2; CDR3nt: TGTGCCAGTACCCTAGCGGGAGGTGATACGCAGTATTTT; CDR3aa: CASTLAGGDTQYF
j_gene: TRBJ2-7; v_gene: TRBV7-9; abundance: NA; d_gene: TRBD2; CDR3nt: TGTGCCAGCAGTCCCTTGTCGGGACTAGCGGGATCCGAGCAGTACTTC; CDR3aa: CASSPLSGLAGSEQYF
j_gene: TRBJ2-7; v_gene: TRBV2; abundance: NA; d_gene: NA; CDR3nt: TGTGCCAGCAGTGAAGCTCGCTACGAGCAGTACTTC; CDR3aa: CASSEARYEQYF
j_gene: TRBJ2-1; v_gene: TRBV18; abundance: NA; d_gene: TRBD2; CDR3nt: TGTGCCAGCTCACTCTTAAAGCCCCTGACTAGCGGGAGCGATGAGCAGTTCTTC; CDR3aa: CASSLLKPLTSGSDEQFF
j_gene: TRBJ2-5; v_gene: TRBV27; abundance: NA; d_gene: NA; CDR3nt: TGTGCCAGCAGTTTCTCGTGGAGGGGGGAGACCCAGTACTTC; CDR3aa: CASSFSWRGETQYF
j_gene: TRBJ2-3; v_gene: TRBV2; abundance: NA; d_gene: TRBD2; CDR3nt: TGTGCCACCCAGCCCCTAGCGGGAGGGAGAGATACGCAGTATTTT; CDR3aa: CATQPLAGGRDTQYF
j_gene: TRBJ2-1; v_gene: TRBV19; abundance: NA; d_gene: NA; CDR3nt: TGTGCCAGTAGTATAAGCAGTGTCGGAGGGTTCGATGAGCAGTTCTTC; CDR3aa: CASSISSVGGFDEQFF
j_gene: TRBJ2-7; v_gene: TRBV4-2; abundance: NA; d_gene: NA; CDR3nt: TGTGCCAGCAGCCAACCCGGACATAACCCCTACGAGCAGTACTTC; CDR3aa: CASSQPGHNPYEQYF
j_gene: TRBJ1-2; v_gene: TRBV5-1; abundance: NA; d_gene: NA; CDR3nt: TGCGCCAGCAGCTTGGACTTTAACTATGGCTACACCTTC; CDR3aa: CASSLDFNYGYTF
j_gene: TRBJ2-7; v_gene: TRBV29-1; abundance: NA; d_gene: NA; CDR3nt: TGCAGCGTTGAGGGTGATGCCTACGAGCAGTACTTC; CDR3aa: CSVEGDAYEQYF
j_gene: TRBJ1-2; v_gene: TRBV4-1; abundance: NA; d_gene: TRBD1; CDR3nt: TGCGCCAGCAGCCCTGGGGCAGGGGGGGCCTATGGCTACACCTTC; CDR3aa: CASSPGAGGAYGYTF
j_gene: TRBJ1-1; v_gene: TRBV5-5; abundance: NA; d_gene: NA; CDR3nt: TGTGCCAGCAGCTTGGAGATCCGGGAGACTGAAGCTTTCTTT; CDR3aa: CASSLEIRETEAFF
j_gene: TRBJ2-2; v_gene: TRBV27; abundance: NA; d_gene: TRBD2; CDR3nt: TGTGCCAGCAGCCTCTTGTCATGGGGAGGGCCGGCCGGGGAGCTGTTTTTT; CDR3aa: CASSLLSWGGPAGELFF
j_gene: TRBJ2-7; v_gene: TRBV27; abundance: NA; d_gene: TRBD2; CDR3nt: TGTGCCAGCAGTTTAAGGCTAGCGGGAATCTACGAGCAGTACTTC; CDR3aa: CASSLRLAGIYEQYF
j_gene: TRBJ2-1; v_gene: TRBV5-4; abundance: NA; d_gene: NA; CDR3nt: TGTGCCAGCAGCTCTGGCGATACCTACAATGAGCAGTTCTTC; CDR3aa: CASSSGDTYNEQFF
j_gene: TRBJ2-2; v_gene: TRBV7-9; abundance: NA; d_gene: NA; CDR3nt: TGTGCCAGCAGCTCAAGGAGGGATCCCACCGGGGAGCTGTTTTTT; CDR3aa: CASSSRRDPTGELFF